This entry lists 30 T cell receptor beta chains sequenced from one sample in a study of tumor-infiltrating lymphocytes in primary liver carcinoma. RNA isolated from unsorted whole blood supplied the blood RNA, with germline DNA also extracted. Constant-region priming of around 490 ng total RNA yielded TCR beta cDNA. It was through three nested multiplex PCR rounds of slightly modified ARM-PCR that TCR beta libraries arose. The opening two PCR rounds, around 9 cycles each, paired TRBV1-TRBV30 forward primers with a C-beta reverse primer. TCRdb analysed the multiplex PCR reads with MiXCR anew, one entry per CDR3 protein. The table lists 330,000 or so distinct CDR3 sequences, roughly two thirds of them singletons. Sequencing input: peripheral blood. The receptors were sampled from a man aged 35 to 55 with primary liver carcinoma and hepatitis B virus infection.

The CDR3, as DNA: TGCGCCAGCAGCGGGGGAGGGGCGCGTGACATCGGGGAGCTGTTTTTT. Translating gives CASSGGGARDIGELFF. This chain links TRBV10-1 with TRBJ2-2; TRBD2 agrees at 7 bases. The germline gives CDR1 WNHNN, CDR2 SYGVQD (reference sequence). V lost 6 bases, J lost 7 bases, and 14 bases stayed unmatched. The CDR3 length is 16 residues.

Turning to this clonotype: A junction boundary mismatches the germline segment, possibly from a read error. The chain carries TRBV29-1 and TRBJ2-5; D is possibly TRBD2 (5 bases). The CDR3 length is 11 residues. Germline V gives CDR1 SQVTM, CDR2 ANQGSEA. This CDR3 reads CGVRRGETQYF. CDR3 bases: TGCGGCGTCAGGAGAGGGGAGACCCAGTACTTC.

Worth noting for this clonotype: A much larger clone lies one base from this, so it may be a read error. The chain joins TRBV6-6 to TRBJ2-7, with D tentatively TRBD1 (6 bases). Per the germline V gene, CDR1 is MNHNY and CDR2 is SVGAGI (reference sequence). This CDR3 contains 13 residues. CDR3 sequence reads: CASSYGGSYERYF. DNA of the CDR3: TGTGCCAGCAGTTACGGGGGCAGCTACGAGCGGTACTTC.

This clonotype has at least ten counts. A read error may account for a junction end that differs from germline. The V gene is TRBV12-3 or TRBV12-4, the J gene TRBJ1-1; perhaps TRBD1 as D (6 bases). This CDR3 has 15 residues. The CDR3 bases are TGTGCCAGCAGCCCCGACAGGAGAGAGAACACTGAAGCTTCCTTT. Protein sequence: CASSPDRRENTEASF.

The rearrangement links TRBV5-8 to TRBJ2-2; TRBD2 matches 8 bases. This CDR3 has 16 residues. CDR1 SGHTS and CDR2 YDEGEE come from the germline V gene. J gave up 4 bases and V 4 bases, and 9 bases lay outside the gene matches. The CDR3 DNA reads TGTGCCAGCAGCCACAGACTAGCGAGAGTCACCGGGGAGCTGTTTTTT. Translating it yields CASSHRLARVTGELFF.

Note on this clonotype: The junction departs from germline at one end; a sequencing error may be responsible. V gene TRBV6-5 combines with J gene TRBJ2-2; D possibly corresponds to TRBD1 (6 bases). There are 15 residues in the CDR3. CDR1 is MNHEY, CDR2 SVGAGI, per germline. For the CDR3, the DNA is TGTGCCAGCAGTAAACTGGACAGATACATCGGGGAGTTGTTTTTT. This encodes CASSKLDRYIGELFF.

On this clonotype itself: This may come from a read error, since a much larger clone is one base off. The gene calls are TRBV4-2 and TRBJ2-2; D is perhaps TRBD2 (5 bases). Per germline, CDR1 LGHNA and CDR2 YNFKEQ. This CDR3 is 15 amino acids long. The CDR3 DNA follows: TGTGCCAGCAGCCAAGATGTATGGAACACCGGGGAGCTGTTGTTT. Its protein is CASSQDVWNTGELLF.

This clonotype was counted only a few times. The rearrangement uses TRBV28 and TRBJ2-7; the D gene is possibly TRBD2 (5 bases). This CDR3 is 15 amino acids long. From germline, CDR1 is MDHEN and CDR2 SYDVKM. V lost 3 bases and J lost 1, with 13 bases in between. The CDR3 bases are TGTGCCAGCAGTTTTGAGGGTAGTTGGTCCTACGAGCAGTACTTC. It is translated as CASSFEGSWSYEQYF.

The count of this clonotype is one. A read error may produce the germline difference seen at one junction end. The chain has TRBV7-9 and TRBJ2-7; either TRBD1 or TRBD2 may supply D (5 bases each). The V gene's germline CDR1 is SEHNR and CDR2 FQNEAQ (reference sequence). This CDR3 spans 15 amino acids. This CDR3 is CTSSSGTGPSYEQYF. The CDR3 DNA reads TGTACCAGCAGCTCAGGCACGGGACCGTCCTACGAGCAGTACTTC.

The V call is TRBV20-1, the J call TRBJ1-1; D not resolved. In germline, CDR1 is DFQATT, CDR2 SNEGSKA (reference sequence). Trimming stripped 5 bases from V and 6 bases from J, with 4 bases between. CDR3 length equals 9 residues. This CDR3 reads CSAVPEAFF. The CDR3, as DNA: TGCAGTGCTGTACCTGAAGCTTTCTTT.

A note on this clonotype: A much larger clone differs by one base, so this may be a read error. This chain links TRBV28 with TRBJ1-5; 10 positions match TRBD1. Per the germline V gene, CDR1 is MDHEN and CDR2 is SYDVKM. This CDR3 is 17 amino acids long. The CDR3 protein is CATSLGQGKNSNQPQHF. The CDR3 nucleotides are TGTGCCACCAGTTTGGGACAGGGGAAAAATAGCAATCAGCCCCAGCATTTT.

This clonotype has just one count. No conserved phenylalanine or tryptophan is present at the end of the CDR3, so a read error is the likely explanation. The V gene is TRBV11-2, the J gene TRBJ2-1; D unresolved. The CDR3 loop spans 12 amino acids. In germline, CDR1 is SGHAT, CDR2 FQNNGV. CDR3 in DNA: TGTGTCAGCAGTCCAGACTACAATGAGCAGTTCCTC. Its translation: CVSSPDYNEQFL.

Notes on this clonotype: It is likely a read error, because the conserved phenylalanine at the end of the CDR3 is missing. This chain connects TRBV11-2 to TRBJ1-6, with D uncertain. The V end was cut by 8 bases, the J end by 7 bases, with 18 bases between. The CDR3 runs to 15 residues. Germline CDR1 SGHAT, CDR2 FQNNGV. DNA for the CDR3: TGTGCCAGCCCATACGGCGGGGATCGCAATTCACCCCTCCACTAT. Translation gives CASPYGGDRNSPLHY.

There are many counts of this clonotype. The genes are TRBV12-3 or TRBV12-4 and TRBJ2-3, with D perhaps TRBD1 or TRBD2 (5 bases each). Trimming cost V 6 bases and J 4 bases, with 11 bases left between them. The CDR3 has 13 residues. The CDR3 DNA sequence: TGTGCCAGCAGCCCCGGGGCCGCAGATACGCAGTATTTT. Protein: CASSPGAADTQYF.

The genes are TRBV4-1 and TRBJ1-5, with 7 bases that match TRBD1. J lost 1 base, V lost 7 bases, and 10 bases had no gene match. The CDR3 contains 16 residues. From germline, CDR1 is MGHRA and CDR2 YSYEKL. The CDR3 reads CASIQVLQGSNQPQHF. In DNA form, the CDR3 reads TGCGCCAGCATACAAGTCCTACAGGGGAGCAATCAGCCCCAGCATTTT.

This clonotype showed up many times. The chain links TRBV5-5 to TRBJ2-7; D gene ambiguous. CDR1 and CDR2 from the germline V gene are SGHKS and YYEKEE (reference sequence). Trimming removed 5 bases from V and 2 bases from J, with 11 bases in between. This CDR3 is 13 amino acids long. CDR3 sequence: CASSPGRTYEQYF. As DNA, the CDR3 is TGTGCCAGCAGTCCGGGCAGAACCTACGAGCAGTACTTC.

In the case of this clonotype: Because it lacks the conserved phenylalanine or tryptophan at the end, this CDR3 is likely a read error. The rearrangement uses TRBV6-5 and TRBJ2-7; 12 bases are a match to TRBD2. From germline, CDR1 is MNHEY and CDR2 SVGAGI. After removal of 0 bases from V and 6 bases from J, the junction contained 6 bases not matched to a gene. This CDR3 comprises 16 residues. The CDR3 region has the DNA TGTGCCAGCAGTTACTCTAGACTAGCGGGAGCGAGCGAGCAGTACTAC. Translated: CASSYSRLAGASEQYY.

This chain connects TRBV6-2 or TRBV6-3 to TRBJ2-5, with D maybe TRBD1 (6 bases). The CDR3 sequence is 14 residues long. Trimming cost V 6 bases and J 4 bases, with 15 bases left between them. CDR1 MNHEY and CDR2 SVGEGT come from the germline V gene. The DNA for the CDR3 is TGTGCCAGCAGACCTACAGGGATCCGAGAGACCCAGTACTTC. Encoded protein: CASRPTGIRETQYF.

The chain uses TRBV4-2 and TRBJ2-7; D might be TRBD2 (5 bases). The CDR3 has 15 amino acids. V lost 0 bases and J lost 7, with 16 bases in between. CDR1 is LGHNA, CDR2 YNFKEQ, per germline. The CDR3 loop is CASSQDSAEASEQYF. As DNA, the CDR3 is TGTGCCAGCAGCCAAGACTCCGCGGAGGCCAGTGAGCAGTACTTC.

This clonotype occurred a few times. This chain joins TRBV28 and TRBJ2-3, with TRBD1 as a possible D gene (6 bases). Germline CDR1 MDHEN, CDR2 SYDVKM. The V gene lost 1 base and the J gene lost 4 bases, with 12 bases spanning the gap. This CDR3 contains 15 residues. The CDR3 region has the DNA TGTGCCAGCAGTTTATCCGGACAGTTAGCAGATACGCAGTATTTT. Amino acid sequence: CASSLSGQLADTQYF.

As to this clonotype: A junction boundary mismatches the germline segment, possibly from a read error. This chain's CDR3 is CARSQAQSSPKNIQYF. The CDR3 DNA reads TGTGCCCGCAGCCAAGCCCAGAGTTCGCCCAAAAACATTCAGTACTTC. The V gene is TRBV4-2, the J gene TRBJ2-4; unclear D gene. Germline loops: CDR1 LGHNA, CDR2 YNFKEQ. The CDR3 spans 16 residues.

Concerning this clonotype: It may be a read error: a sequence one base away is much more abundant. This is likely a read error, given that the CDR3 carries no conserved phenylalanine or tryptophan at its end. The chain links TRBV10-3 to TRBJ2-3; the match to TRBD2 covers 8 bases. Germline V lookup: CDR1 ENHRY, CDR2 SYGVKD. This CDR3 contains 15 residues. V lost 1 base to trimming and J lost 3 bases; unmatched junction nucleotides: 3. In nucleotides, the CDR3 is TGTGCCATCAGTGAGTTCAGCGGGAGTACAGATACGCAGTATCTT. The encoded protein is CAISEFSGSTDTQYL.

In the case of this clonotype: One junction end disagrees with the germline gene, perhaps due to a read error. This chain uses TRBV11-2 with TRBJ2-7, with a weak D call TRBD1 (5 bases). The CDR3 has 14 amino acids. The germline V gene encodes CDR1 SGHAT and CDR2 FQNNGV. The CDR3 DNA sequence: TGTGCCAGCAACTTAGGGGCGTGTGGTTACGAGCAGTACTTC. Its protein is CASNLGACGYEQYF. Combining the CDR3 with reference TRBV11-2 and TRBJ2-7 gives the whole variable domain EAGVAQSPRYKIIEKRQSVAFWCNPISGHATLYWYQQILGQGPKLLIQFQNNGVVDDSQLPKDRFSAERLKGVDSTLKIQPAKLEDSAVYLCASNLGACGYEQYFGPGTRLTVT.

On this clonotype itself: A much larger clone differs by one base, so this may be a read error. The chain combines TRBV7-8 with TRBJ1-2; no clear D. Germline V lookup: CDR1 SGHVS, CDR2 FQNEAQ. V was cut by 1 base and J by 7 bases, with 13 bases left in between. This CDR3 is built from 14 residues. This chain's CDR3 is CASSLGFDWAGYTF. In nucleotides, the CDR3 is TGTGCCAGCAGCTTAGGATTTGATTGGGCTGGCTACACCTTC.

As concerns this clonotype: The junction departs from the called germline gene at one end, perhaps through a read error. The chain couples TRBV6-5 to TRBJ2-7; D is undetermined. This CDR3 is built from 16 residues. Germline assignment: CDR1 MNHEY and CDR2 SVGAGI. CDR3 coding DNA: TGTGCCAGTAGTTACTCTGTTGGAGAGAGTCTCTACGAGCAGTACTTC. Protein sequence: CASSYSVGESLYEQYF.

The chain recombines TRBV28 with TRBJ1-1; TRBD1 agrees at 7 bases. From germline, CDR1 is MDHEN and CDR2 SYDVKM. The CDR3 is made up of 13 amino acids. The junction had 6 bases not matched to a gene; V was cut back by 3 bases and J by 8 bases. DNA of the CDR3: TGTGCCAGCAGTTTTGGGACAGTCACCGAAGCTTTCTTT. This translates into CASSFGTVTEAFF.

Of note for this clonotype: A read error is possible here, since a much larger clone lies one base away. The V call is TRBV12-3 or TRBV12-4, the J call TRBJ2-5, with 7 bases fitting TRBD2. This CDR3 spans 14 amino acids. This CDR3 reads CASSYPPGGETLYF. The CDR3 bases are TGTGCCAGCAGCTACCCTCCTGGGGGGGAGACCCTGTACTTC.

This clonotype was seen ten or more times. The CDR3 here is CAWTPGDSPLHF. For the CDR3, the DNA is TGTGCCTGGACCCCGGGCGATTCACCCCTCCACTTT. The V gene is TRBV30, the J gene TRBJ1-6; no clear D gene. Per the germline V gene, CDR1 is GTSNPN and CDR2 is SVGIG (reference sequence). The CDR3 has 12 amino acids. Trimming pared 4 bases from V and 8 bases from J, leaving 9 bases between.

A remark on this clonotype: Mismatch with germline at one junction end may stem from a read error. The genes are TRBV11-2 and TRBJ2-5, with TRBD1 as a possible D gene (5 bases). The CDR3 loop spans 12 amino acids. CDR1 is SGHAT, CDR2 FQNNGV, per germline. CDR3 sequence (DNA): TGTGCCAGCAGCCCTACAGGAGAGTCCCAGTACTTC. Amino acid sequence: CASSPTGESQYF.

With regard to this clonotype: An end of the junction differs from the germline gene, which may be a read error. V and J are TRBV11-2 and TRBJ1-1; 7 bases match TRBD1. This CDR3 comprises 16 residues. Germline CDR1 is SGHAT and CDR2 is FQNNGV. The CDR3 bases are TGTGCCAGCAGCTTAGTCAGGGACAGACTGAACACCGAAGCTTTCTTT. Translation gives CASSLVRDRLNTEAFF.